One and the same sample provided the 4 T cell receptor beta chains below, sequenced in a study of cytomegalovirus exposure and HLA in healthy donors. A multiplex PCR was run with 60 Vbeta primers and 13 Jbeta primers. TCRdb's table, derived via immunoSEQ multiplex PCR, lists solely in-frame clones and lacks some. The sample has approximately 160,000 clones; 82% are singletons. Specimen: PBMCs. These receptors were taken from a girl aged 10-17 years in good health and CMV-seropositive.

The V and J genes are TRBV18 and TRBJ2-7; D is perhaps TRBD1 (6 bases). V lost 4 bases, J lost 3 bases, and 13 bases lay in between. CDR1 is KGHSH, CDR2 LQKENI, per germline. The CDR3 extends over 14 amino acids. CDR3 nucleotide sequence: TGTGCCAGCTCACTCAGACAGGACCACTACGAGCAGTACTTC. Translating it yields CASSLRQDHYEQYF.

This clone has only a few counts. The chain joins TRBV2 to TRBJ2-7, with D perhaps matching TRBD2 (6 bases). CDR3 size: 13 residues. Germline CDR1 and CDR2: SNHLY and FYNNEI. Trimming removed 5 bases at V and 3 bases at J, with 11 bases between. The CDR3 here is CASSPGVNYEQYF. Written as DNA, the CDR3 is TGTGCCAGCAGTCCGGGGGTCAACTACGAGCAGTACTTC.

The CDR3 bases are TGTGCCAGCAGCTTAGGGCAGATCTATGGCTACACCTTC. Its translation is CASSLGQIYGYTF. The chain couples TRBV7-9 to TRBJ1-2; D not resolved. The CDR3 spans 13 residues. V shed 1 base and J shed 4 bases, with 7 bases lying between them. The germline gives CDR1 SEHNR, CDR2 FQNEAQ (reference sequence).

The gene calls are TRBV9 and TRBJ2-7; 9 bases line up with TRBD1. This CDR3 is built from 13 residues. Unmatched junction bases numbered 3, after V lost 3 bases and J lost 5 bases. The germline gives CDR1 SGDLS, CDR2 YYNGEE. CDR3 nucleotides: TGTGCCAGCAGCGCCGGACAGGGGAACGAGCAGTACTTC. The encoded protein is CASSAGQGNEQYF.